This is a list of T cell receptor beta chains from one sample in a study of shared clonotypes between healthy human individuals. Method: immunoSEQ multiplex PCR; TCRdb's copy keeps in-frame clones and lacks some. Of roughly 2,500,000 clones detected, over 85% appear once; the ten largest clones hold around 0.4%. The sample comprised naive CD4+ T cells from PBMCs. Receptors were obtained from a man younger than 30 in good health. Some clones in this sample may be carry-over from other donors' samples. Each CDR3 is given with its conserved first and last residue. Part of the rows lack a size; the others show once, few, many or a class for expanded clones.

length	V	J	size	CDR3
13	TRBV2	TRBJ1-2	few	CASSPSGQGGYTF
14	TRBV28	TRBJ1-2	NA	CASRTSGALAGYTF
14	TRBV6-6	TRBJ1-1	NA	CASRPGQGWSEAFF
17	TRBV18	TRBJ2-2	NA	CASSPMGLGISTGELFF
15	TRBV6-6	TRBJ1-4	NA	CASSSTDRGDEKLFF
15	TRBV28	TRBJ1-2	NA	CASSSAGAGDYGYTF
15	TRBV19	TRBJ2-7	NA	CASSIAAGGVDEQYF
14	TRBV2	TRBJ1-1	few	CASSDVSGDTEAFF
13	TRBV5-1	TRBJ1-1	NA	CASRIQGVTEAFF
15	TRBV4-3	TRBJ1-6	NA	CASSQEPGENSPLHF
14	TRBV5-4	TRBJ1-2	NA	CASTSGGANYGYTF
15	TRBV7-9	TRBJ2-7	NA	CASSTGSGRAKEQYF
15	TRBV28	TRBJ2-7	NA	CASSRTGTGAYEQYF
14	TRBV2	TRBJ1-5	NA	CASSPSTGVQPQHF
16	TRBV15	TRBJ2-1	NA	CATSRVGRGSYNEQFF
14	TRBV10-3	TRBJ2-5	NA	CAISDSSGKETQYF
14	TRBV6-5	TRBJ1-5	once	CASSYSPTGQPQHF
15	TRBV27	TRBJ1-2	NA	CASSLRLSSPYGYTF
19	TRBV21-1	TRBJ2-1	once	CASSKVSTRVAGGPDEQFF
12	TRBV19	TRBJ2-1	NA	CASSSRTDEQFF
17	TRBV29-1	TRBJ2-7	NA	CSVSRRLLAGGPYEQYF
10	TRBV30	TRBJ2-5	NA	CAWAIETQYF
17	TRBV28	TRBJ1-4	NA	CASRRLDTAYSNEKLFF
15	TRBV5-1	TRBJ1-1	NA	CASSLLGVSGTEAFF
14	TRBV7-3	TRBJ2-4	NA	CASSLGGAKSIQYF